This T cell receptor (beta chain) came from a study of T cells in Graves' hyperthyroidism and ophthalmopathy (dated by TCRdb to the late 2010s). Regarding the research as a whole: Peripheral blood was sampled at the time of initial diagnosis, prior to any treatment. The paper reports TCR Vbeta CDR3 sequencing of approximately 140 peripheral blood samples: 40 or so ophthalmopathy, approximately 74 hyperthyroidism and around 17 progressor patients. A discovery cohort of about a hundred patients, approximately 45 with Graves' ophthalmopathy and more than 55 with stable Graves' hyperthyroidism, was used to find distinguishing TCR V-J signatures. In about 6 Graves' hyperthyroidism patients, the study also compared T-cell repertoires from thyroid tissue with T-cell repertoires from blood. Prospective prediction of ophthalmopathy was tested in an independent validation cohort of approximately 18 hyperthyroidism patients and some 17 patients who later progressed to ophthalmopathy. Once sampling was done, hyperthyroidism patients were given methimazole at a starting dose of 30 mg daily, whereas ophthalmopathy patients were given high-dose intravenous methylprednisolone. The 100 discovery patients were randomly divided into training and test sets at a 7:3 ratio. Study-wide findings and limitations: No statistical method was used to fix the sample size in advance, and group allocation was not hidden from the investigators. During validation, the model predicted progression to ophthalmopathy a median of approximately 7 months ahead of onset, with around 71% sensitivity and around 73% specificity. Blood samples also contained most of the expanded thyroid clonotypes (frequency above 0.001), which suggests that blood repertoires may reflect thyroid immune responses. A model built on a 13 V-J signature distinguished ophthalmopathy from stable hyperthyroidism, reaching about 88% sensitivity and about 81% specificity in cross-validation and 80%/75% in testing.

The TCR beta CDR3 regions were amplified from RNA transcripts. For the first round of RT-PCR on the TCR CDR3, the HTBI primer set was used together with the Qiagen OneStep RT-PCR kit. A second multiplex PCR round built the libraries, followed by size selection and purification. The libraries were sequenced on an Illumina HiSeq2000 using paired-end 100 bp reads. In the source study's methods: SOAPnuke was used to process the raw data, throwing out any read that contained adapters or uncalled bases, had a mean Phred below 15, or lacked an exact constant-primer or identifier match. COPE v1.2.5 was used to merge the high-quality paired reads, and each unique nucleotide sequence was defined as a clonotype. MiTCR v1.1 was used to align clonotypes to the IMGT TRBV, TRBD and TRBJ reference segments. Analysis was restricted to V-J combinations with a frequency above 0.0001, which covered roughly 99% of repertoires. The TCS score was defined as the ratio of F50 (clonal expansion) to E x V (chaos), calculated using BLOSUM62-based TCRdist between CDR3 peptides within each V-J. Welch's t-statistics and random forest reduced fewer than 600 V-J features to around 14, which were used in a naive Bayes classifier (R e1071). Starting from the raw public reads, TCRdb applied fastp trimming at Q25, assembled clones with MiXCR and retained in-frame beta chains. Each record represents a unique CDR3 protein, reported with the most common genes and DNA among its rows. The V and J calls come from TCRdb's annotation, not from the publication. For this sample there are around 490,000 distinct CDR3 sequences; approximately 20% appear just once. Jointly, the top ten make up over 45% of the sample.

Ophthalmopathy patients had moderately to severely active disease, with a Clinical Activity Score of 3 or more, a NOSPECS grade of 4 or more, and a disease duration of less than 3 months. Patients with uncontrolled infections, other autoimmune diseases, pregnancy or lactation were excluded. Clinical symptoms, serum thyroxine and TRAb, thyroid ultrasound, and orbital computed tomography formed the basis for the diagnoses. PBMCs were isolated from 7.5 to 10 ml of fresh peripheral blood by Ficoll-Paque density gradient centrifugation. Total RNA was extracted using Trizol reagent, and RNA quality was assessed on an Agilent 2100 Bioanalyzer. This clonotype was observed at least ten times. Its recognized antigen is unknown. Base quality data are lacking; no much larger clone is found one base away. CDR1 and CDR2, per the germline V gene, are SNHLY and FYNNEI. Counted from cysteine to phenylalanine, this CDR3 has 16 amino acids. The retained sequence is limited to the CDR3, 48 bases, with the frame set at the first base. Relative to germline, V is 7 bases shorter and J is 2 bases shorter, with 20 bases between their ends.

The receptor was derived from a man aged 35-49 years with Graves' ophthalmopathy. The sample consisted of blood. The chain links TRBV2 with TRBJ1-1, with TRBD1 perhaps the D gene, on 5 matching bases. The CDR3 region: CASTRAGRGANTEAFF. The sequenced DNA is TGTGCCAGCACTAGGGCAGGTCGTGGGGCAAACACTGAAGCTTTCTTT.